The present entry profiles one T cell receptor beta chain with its context. This sample was included in a study of blood T cell repertoires in COVID-19. Study information: Sources were T cells, B-cell-depleted T cells, or PBMCs; the material itself was cDNA or gDNA.

Methods used by the authors: Reference gene primer amplification yielded estimated nucleated cell counts. Clones were read by immunoSEQ multiplex PCR, and TCRdb kept only the in-frame ones, dropping some. V and J calls and clone size are given by that table; D and trimming were obtained from the DNA. Among more than 200,000 clones listed, around 86% were seen once. Germline-derived CDR1 and CDR2 are SGHDT and YYEEEE. The CDR3 is 13 amino acids. The V end was cut by 5 bases, the J end by 10 bases, with 16 bases between. Living in about two dozen US areas, the participants were between roughly 18 and 95 years of age. Recovered Cohort 3 donors showed two negative PCRs, clearance, or symptom resolution.

The V call is TRBV5-6, the J call TRBJ2-1; perhaps TRBD2 as D (5 bases). The sequenced material came from PBMCs or T cells enriched from blood (not recorded which). The sequence was obtained from a woman between 50 and 59 years old who had recovered from COVID-19. CDR3 region: CASSRGPSNEQFF. CDR3 coding DNA: TGTGCCAGCAGTAGAGGTCCTAGCAACGAGCAGTTCTTC.